This T cell receptor (beta chain) originates from a study of shared clonotypes between healthy human individuals. Study summary: Sampling drew on donors who were two women and three men aged 18 to 49.

The trim removed 8 bases at V and 8 bases at J, leaving 9 bases unmatched. In germline, CDR1 is MNHNY, CDR2 SVGAGI (reference sequence). The CDR3 spans 13 residues. Memory CD4+ cells were the fraction left after CD45RA+ naive selection. The sample holds one count of this clone. The authors split each subset's genomic DNA evenly across several immunoSEQ plates. TCRdb keeps only in-frame clones here, not all; method: immunoSEQ multiplex PCR. The data show hundreds of thousands of clones, about 97% seen once. The specimen was naive CD4+ T cells sorted from blood. As for subset: CD45RA+ positively selected. The receptor comes from a woman in her thirties in good health. V usage is TRBV6-6 and J usage is TRBJ2-3; 8 bases match TRBD2. The DNA of the CDR3 is TGTGCCAGCGGAGAAGCGGGAGAAGCTACGCAGTATTTT. It translates to CASGEAGEATQYF.